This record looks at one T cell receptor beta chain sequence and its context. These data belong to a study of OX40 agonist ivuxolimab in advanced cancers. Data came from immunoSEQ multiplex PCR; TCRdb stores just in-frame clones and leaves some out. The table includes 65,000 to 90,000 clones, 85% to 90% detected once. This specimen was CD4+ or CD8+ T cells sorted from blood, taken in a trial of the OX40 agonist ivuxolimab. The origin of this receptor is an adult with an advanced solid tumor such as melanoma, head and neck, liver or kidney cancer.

DNA for the CDR3: TGTGCCAGCAGCTTGTCAGGGGGTACTGAAGCTTTCTTT. Encoded protein: CASSLSGGTEAFF. The chain joins TRBV5-6 to TRBJ1-1, with 7 bases matching TRBD1. Germline V gene lookup returns CDR1 SGHDT and CDR2 YYEEEE. With 1 base clipped from V and 5 bases from J, the junction kept 2 bases outside the gene matches. This CDR3 contains 13 residues.